The clone carrying this TCR beta chain has a count of ten or more. Its cognate antigen is unknown. This specimen comes from a study of T cells in Graves' hyperthyroidism and ophthalmopathy. Study observations and caveats: Stable hyperthyroidism and ophthalmopathy were separated using 13 V-J signatures.

Exclusion of patients followed from uncontrolled infection, other autoimmune disease, pregnancy or lactation. Amplified TCR beta CDR3 regions derived from RNA transcripts. The HTBI primer set drove a first-round RT-PCR of the TCR CDR3. TCRdb analysed the multiplex PCR reads with MiXCR anew, one entry per CDR3 protein. Altogether fewer than 350,000 distinct CDR3 sequences are present, roughly 18% being singletons, with the ten largest covering less than 40%. V was trimmed by 0 bases and J by 8 bases, leaving 13 bases between them. The germline CDR1 and CDR2 sequences are KGHDR and SFDVKD. The CDR3 runs 15 residues.

The source is a man aged 50-60 years with Graves' ophthalmopathy. The chain recombines TRBV24-1 with TRBJ2-1; D remains unclear. The specimen sequenced was blood. The CDR3 region is CATSDLIGDMDEQFF. The CDR3 coding sequence is TGTGCCACCAGTGATTTGATTGGGGATATGGATGAGCAGTTCTTC.